This T cell receptor beta chain was retrieved from a study of cytomegalovirus exposure and HLA in healthy donors. The germline gives CDR1 KGHSH, CDR2 LQKENI. Deletions cut 6 bases from V and 3 bases from J, with 11 bases between. The CDR3 runs to 13 residues. PCR primers comprised 60 Vbeta and 13 Jbeta primers. Data came from immunoSEQ multiplex PCR; TCRdb stores just in-frame clones and leaves some out. Of approximately 170,000 clones listed, approximately 80% were seen once; the top ten hold approximately 1.2%. The chain uses TRBV18 and TRBJ1-2; the D is unclear. This TCR derives from a boy aged 2 to 10 in good health and CMV-seronegative. The sequenced material came from PBMCs. The CDR3 here is CASSPPDYYGYTF. The CDR3 DNA follows: TGTGCCAGCTCCCCCCCAGACTACTATGGCTACACCTTC. Supplemented by reference TRBV18 and TRBJ1-2, the full variable domain reads NAGVMQNPRHLVRRRGQEARLRCSPMKGHSHVYWYRQLPEEGLKFMVYLQKENIIDESGMPKERFSAEFPKEGPSILRIQQVVRGDSAAYFCASSPPDYYGYTFGSGTRLTVV.